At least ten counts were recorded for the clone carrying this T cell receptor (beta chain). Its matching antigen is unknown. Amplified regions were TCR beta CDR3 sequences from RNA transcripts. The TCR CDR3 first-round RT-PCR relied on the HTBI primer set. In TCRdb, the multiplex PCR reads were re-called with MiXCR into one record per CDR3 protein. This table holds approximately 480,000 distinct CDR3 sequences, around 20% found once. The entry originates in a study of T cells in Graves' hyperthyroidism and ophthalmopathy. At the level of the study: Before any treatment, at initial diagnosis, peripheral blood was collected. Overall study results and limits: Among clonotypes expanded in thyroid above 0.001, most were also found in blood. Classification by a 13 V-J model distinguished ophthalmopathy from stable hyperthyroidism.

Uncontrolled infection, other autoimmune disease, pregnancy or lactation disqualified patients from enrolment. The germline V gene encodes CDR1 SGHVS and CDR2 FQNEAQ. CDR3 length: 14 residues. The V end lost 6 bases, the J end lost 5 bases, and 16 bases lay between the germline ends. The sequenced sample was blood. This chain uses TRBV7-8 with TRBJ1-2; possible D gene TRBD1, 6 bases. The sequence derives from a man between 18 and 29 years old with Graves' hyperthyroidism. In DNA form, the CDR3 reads TGTGCCAGCAGTTTGGGGTCAGGGACATATGGCTACACCTTC. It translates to CASSLGSGTYGYTF.